The T cell receptor beta chain described here comes from a study of cytomegalovirus exposure and HLA in healthy donors. In the PCR, 60 Vbeta and 13 Jbeta primers were used. Profiling relied on immunoSEQ multiplex PCR, and the TCRdb table lists in-frame clones only, not all of them. The sample shows some 150,000 clones, nearly 85% of them seen only once. The V gene's germline CDR1 is MDHEN and CDR2 SYDVKM. The length of the CDR3 is 12 residues. Trimming took off 5 bases at V and 12 bases at J, with 14 bases between the two ends. The sequenced material came from PBMCs. The sequence came from a male donor in good health and CMV-seronegative. The rearrangement uses TRBV28 and TRBJ2-1, with D possibly being TRBD1 (6 bases). CDR3 DNA sequence: TGTGCCAGCAGTCTACAACAGGGCCCGCAGTTCTTC. This translates into CASSLQQGPQFF.